The 8 T cell receptor beta chains below come from one sample, sequenced in a study of cytomegalovirus exposure and HLA in healthy donors (dated by TCRdb to 2016 to 2017). The library was produced with the immunoSEQ multiplex PCR assay. TCRdb obtained this table from immuneACCESS and retained in-frame rearrangements with V and J assigned. These tables miss some clones; where compared with another copy, unresolved V genes account for less than half of the shortfall, and the remainder is unexplained. This sample lists over 200,000 clones; 88% were detected once. The ten largest clonotypes hold about 2.9% of the sample. Sequencing was carried out using PBMCs. These receptors were collected from a woman between 18 and 29 years old in good health and CMV-seronegative.

The V gene is TRBV7-9, the J gene TRBJ2-1; D remains unclear. V was cut by 3 bases and J by 13 bases, with 10 bases left in between. Germline assignment: CDR1 SEHNR and CDR2 FQNEAQ (reference sequence). This CDR3 spans 11 amino acids. The CDR3 is CASSFGEDQFF. DNA of the CDR3: TGTGCCAGCAGCTTCGGAGAAGATCAGTTCTTC. Full variable domain (missing parts from reference TRBV7-9 and TRBJ2-1): DTGVSQNPRHKITKRGQNVTFRCDPISEHNRLYWYRQTLGQGPEFLTYFQNEAQLEKSRLLSDRFSAERPKGSFSTLEIQRTEQGDSAMYLCASSFGEDQFFGPGTRLTVL.

The chain is built from TRBV7-5 and TRBJ2-7; the D segment call TRBD1 is taken from the table without a DNA check. TRBV7-5 is marked as a pseudogene. The CDR3 runs 15 residues. In nucleotides, the CDR3 is TGTGCCAGAAGCTCCCGACAGGGCTACACCTACGAGCAGTACTTC. Residues: CARSSRQGYTYEQYF.

This chain's CDR3 is CASSFGDSQYNEQFF. CDR3 coding DNA: TGCGCCAGCAGCTTTGGGGACTCCCAATACAATGAGCAGTTCTTC. The chain carries TRBV5-1 and TRBJ2-1; tentatively, D is TRBD2 (6 bases). The V end was cut by 2 bases, the J end by 4 bases, with 13 bases between. There are 15 residues in the CDR3. The germline V gene has CDR1 SGHRS and CDR2 YFSETQ.

The gene calls are TRBV29-1 and TRBJ2-1; perhaps TRBD1 as D (5 bases). The CDR3 is 14 amino acids. Germline assignment: CDR1 SQVTM and CDR2 ANQGSEA. V lost 1 base and J 6 bases, leaving 13 bases between the germline ends. CDR3 sequence: CSVEGVGVVNEQFF. The DNA of the CDR3 is TGCAGCGTTGAAGGGGTAGGGGTGGTCAATGAGCAGTTCTTC.

This chain joins TRBV4-2 and TRBJ2-6, with TRBD1 identical over 8 bases. The junction had 17 bases not matched to a gene; V was cut back by 0 bases and J by 1 base. The CDR3 sequence is 22 residues long. Germline CDR1 is LGHNA and CDR2 is YNFKEQ. The CDR3 nucleotides are TGTGCCAGCAGCCAAGAGGGACAGGCTGGTACTGCCGCTCTTTCTGGGGCCAACGTCCTGACTTTC. Residues: CASSQEGQAGTAALSGANVLTF.

On this clone itself: Relative to the germline gene, one junction end is altered; a read error may explain this. The chain links TRBV23-1 to TRBJ1-2, with D unresolved. TRBV23-1 is an ORF, with its function uncertain. The CDR3 has 11 residues. CDR3: CASSQSRGLAF. The CDR3 nucleotides read TGCGCCAGCAGTCAATCTCGCGGCTTGGCCTTC.

The CDR3 DNA sequence: TGCGCCAGCAGCCAAGATCTCGCGGGAGGGTCCTACAATGAGCAGTTCTTC. Protein sequence: CASSQDLAGGSYNEQFF. V usage is TRBV4-3 and J usage is TRBJ2-1; 9 bases align to TRBD2. In germline, CDR1 is LGHNA, CDR2 YSLEER. The J segment lost 1 base and the V segment lost 0 bases, leaving 4 bases of the junction unmatched. CDR3 length equals 17 residues.

The V gene is TRBV29-1, the J gene TRBJ1-1; 7 nucleotides agree with TRBD1. V shed 3 bases, J shed 4 bases, and the junction held 14 bases outside the gene matches. Germline-derived CDR1 and CDR2 are SQVTM and ANQGSEA. This CDR3 region has 16 residues. This CDR3 reads CSVDIPNDRASTEAFF. In nucleotides, the CDR3 is TGCAGCGTTGACATCCCAAATGACAGGGCGAGCACTGAAGCTTTCTTT.